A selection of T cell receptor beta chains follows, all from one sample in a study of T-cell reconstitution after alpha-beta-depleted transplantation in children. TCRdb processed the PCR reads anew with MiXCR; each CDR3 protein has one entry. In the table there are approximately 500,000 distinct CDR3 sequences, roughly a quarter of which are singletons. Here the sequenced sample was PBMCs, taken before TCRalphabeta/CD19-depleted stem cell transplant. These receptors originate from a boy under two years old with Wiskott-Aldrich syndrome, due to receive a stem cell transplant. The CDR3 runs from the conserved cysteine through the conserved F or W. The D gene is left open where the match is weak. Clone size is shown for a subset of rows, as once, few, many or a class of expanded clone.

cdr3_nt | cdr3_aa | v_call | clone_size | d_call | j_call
TGCAGTGCTGACAGCCCTGGGGCTAGCGGGAGATCCTACAATGAGCAGTTCTTC | CSADSPGASGRSYNEQFF | TRBV20-1 | many | TRBD2 | TRBJ2-1
TGTGCCACATCCTTCTCCGGGACAGGGTTTCGAGAGACCCAGTACTTC | CATSFSGTGFRETQYF | TRBV24-1 | few | TRBD1 | TRBJ2-5
TGTGCCAGCAGCCCCCGGCACAGGGTTTCGTCCGAGCAGTTCTTC | CASSPRHRVSSEQFF | TRBV3-1 | few | . | TRBJ2-1
TGTGCCAGCAGTCGATTGGGACTCCAGAACACCGGGGAGCTGTTTTTT | CASSRLGLQNTGELFF | TRBV27 | . | . | TRBJ2-2
TGCAGTGCTCTAAAGGGGGCTGGCTATGGCTACACCTTC | CSALKGAGYGYTF | TRBV20-1 | few | TRBD1 | TRBJ1-2
TGTGCCAGCAGTCCTGACGGTAATGAAAAACTGTTTTTT | CASSPDGNEKLFF | TRBV12-3/TRBV12-4 | . | . | TRBJ1-4
TGCAGTGCTAGACCAGGGTCCGAGACCCAGTACTTC | CSARPGSETQYF | TRBV20-1 | . | . | TRBJ2-5
TGCAGTGCTAGAGACAGGCTAAGTGAAAAACTGTTTTTT | CSARDRLSEKLFF | TRBV20-1 | . | . | TRBJ1-4
TGCAGTGCCTCCCCTTCCCTAGCGGGGGAGACCCAGTACTTC | CSASPSLAGETQYF | TRBV20-1 | . | TRBD2 | TRBJ2-5
TGTGCCAGCAGGCAGGCAGGGCCATTTGGGGCCAACGTCCTGACTTTC | CASRQAGPFGANVLTF | TRBV6-1 | . | . | TRBJ2-6
TGCGCCAGCGGACGGGAGGGCACAGATACGCAGTATTTT | CASGREGTDTQYF | TRBV5-1 | many | TRBD2 | TRBJ2-3
TGTGCCAGCACAGACAGGGCTAGCACAGATACGCAGTATTTT | CASTDRASTDTQYF | TRBV2 | . | TRBD1 | TRBJ2-3
TGCGCCAGCAGCCCAGCGGGAGCAAGGATCTACGAGCAGTACTTC | CASSPAGARIYEQYF | TRBV5-1 | . | TRBD2 | TRBJ2-7
TGTGCCAGCAGTTTAGTGTATAGCACAGATACGCAGTATTTT | CASSLVYSTDTQYF | TRBV27 | . | . | TRBJ2-3
TGCGCCAGCAGTGAGCCTAGCGGGGGTTACACCGGGGAGCTGTTTTTT | CASSEPSGGYTGELFF | TRBV10-2 | once | TRBD2 | TRBJ2-2
TGCGCCAGCAGCTTGGTGGGACTAACACTCACCGGGGAGCTGTTTTTT | CASSLVGLTLTGELFF | TRBV5-1 | once | TRBD2 | TRBJ2-2
TGTGCCAGCAGCACCCGACAGGGGGCGGTCGGGGAGCTGTTTTTT | CASSTRQGAVGELFF | TRBV7-6 | . | TRBD1 | TRBJ2-2
TGTGCCAGCAGCAGCAGAATAAACATTCAGTACTTC | CASSSRINIQYF | TRBV28 | . | . | TRBJ2-4
TGTGCCAGCAGCGACGGGACTCCCGTGGATGGTGAGCAGTTCTTC | CASSDGTPVDGEQFF | TRBV21-1 | few | . | TRBJ2-1
TGTGCCAGCAGCCAGTCTGGGGTCCTCTATGGCTACACCTTC | CASSQSGVLYGYTF | TRBV4-2 | . | . | TRBJ1-2
TGCGCCAGCAGCTCCAATGAGCTTAACCGGCAGTTCTTC | CASSSNELNRQFF | TRBV5-1 | few | . | TRBJ2-1
TGTGCCAGCAGGCCGACTTGGTGGACCCAGTACTTC | CASRPTWWTQYF | TRBV2 | . | . | TRBJ2-5
TGTGCCATCAGCTTGGGAGAGAACACTGAAGCTTTCTTT | CAISLGENTEAFF | TRBV10-3 | few | . | TRBJ1-1
TGCAGCGTTGGAACCCGACTATCCTACAATGAGCAGTTCTTC | CSVGTRLSYNEQFF | TRBV29-1 | . | . | TRBJ2-1
TGTGCCAGCAGTGTCGGAGAAGGGGAGCAGTACTTC | CASSVGEGEQYF | TRBV2 | few | . | TRBJ2-7
TGCAGCGTTGATGAGGGCCATACCATATATTTT | CSVDEGHTIYF | TRBV29-1 | . | . | TRBJ1-3
TGTGCCACCTCAAAAGACAGGTGGGACACTGAAGCTTTCTTT | CATSKDRWDTEAFF | TRBV19 | few | . | TRBJ1-1